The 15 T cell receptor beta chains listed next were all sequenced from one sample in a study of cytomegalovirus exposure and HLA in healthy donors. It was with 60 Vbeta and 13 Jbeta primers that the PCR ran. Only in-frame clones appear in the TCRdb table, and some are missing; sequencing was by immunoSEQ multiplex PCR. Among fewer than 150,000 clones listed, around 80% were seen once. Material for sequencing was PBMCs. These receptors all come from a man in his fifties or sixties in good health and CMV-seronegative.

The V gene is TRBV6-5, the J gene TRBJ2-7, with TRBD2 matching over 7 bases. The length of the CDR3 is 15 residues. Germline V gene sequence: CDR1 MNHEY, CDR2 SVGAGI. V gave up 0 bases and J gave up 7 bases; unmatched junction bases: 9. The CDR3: CASSYSSGRAREQYF. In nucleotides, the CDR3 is TGTGCCAGCAGTTACTCGAGTGGGAGGGCCCGAGAGCAGTACTTC.

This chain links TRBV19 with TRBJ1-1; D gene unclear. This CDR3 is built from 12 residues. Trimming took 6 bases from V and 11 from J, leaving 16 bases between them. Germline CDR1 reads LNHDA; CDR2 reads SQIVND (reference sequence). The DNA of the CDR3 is TGTGCCAGTAGCCCACGGACTTCGGAGGCTTTCTTT. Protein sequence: CASSPRTSEAFF.

In DNA form, the CDR3 reads TGTGCCTGTCACGAGGACGGACACTACGAGCAGTACTTC. This sequence encodes CACHEDGHYEQYF. The genes are TRBV30 and TRBJ2-7; D might be TRBD1 (5 bases). With 6 bases removed from V and 3 bases from J, the gap between germline ends came to 15 bases. The CDR3 contains 13 residues. CDR1 GTSNPN and CDR2 SVGIG come from the germline V gene (reference sequence).

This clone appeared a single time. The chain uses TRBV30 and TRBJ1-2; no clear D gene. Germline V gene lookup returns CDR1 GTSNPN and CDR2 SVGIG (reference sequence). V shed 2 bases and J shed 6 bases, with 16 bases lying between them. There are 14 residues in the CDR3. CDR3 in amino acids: CAWSTDSVENGYTF. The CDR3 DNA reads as TGTGCCTGGAGTACCGACTCGGTGGAGAATGGCTACACCTTC.

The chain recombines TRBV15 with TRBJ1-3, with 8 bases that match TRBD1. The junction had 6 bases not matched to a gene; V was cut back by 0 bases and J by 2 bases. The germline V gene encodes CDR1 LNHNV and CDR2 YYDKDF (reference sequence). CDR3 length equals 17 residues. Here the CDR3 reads CATSRDLRTGTGNTIYF. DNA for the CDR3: TGTGCCACCAGCAGAGATCTCCGGACAGGGACTGGAAACACCATATATTTT.

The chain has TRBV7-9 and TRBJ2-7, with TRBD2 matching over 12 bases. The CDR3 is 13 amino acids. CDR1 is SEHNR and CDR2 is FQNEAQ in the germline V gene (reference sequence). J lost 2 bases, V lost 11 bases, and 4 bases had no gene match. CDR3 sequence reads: CAVLAGGAYEQYF. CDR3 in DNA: TGTGCCGTACTAGCGGGAGGCGCCTACGAGCAGTACTTC. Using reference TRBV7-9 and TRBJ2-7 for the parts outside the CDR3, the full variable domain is DTGVSQNPRHKITKRGQNVTFRCDPISEHNRLYWYRQTLGQGPEFLTYFQNEAQLEKSRLLSDRFSAERPKGSFSTLEIQRTEQGDSAMYLCAVLAGGAYEQYFGPGTRLTVT.

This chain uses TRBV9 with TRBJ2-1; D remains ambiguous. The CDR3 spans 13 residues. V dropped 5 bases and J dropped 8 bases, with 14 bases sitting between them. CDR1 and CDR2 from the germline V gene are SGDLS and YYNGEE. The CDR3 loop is CASSGPLEYEQFF. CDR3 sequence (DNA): TGTGCCAGCAGTGGTCCGTTAGAGTATGAGCAGTTCTTC. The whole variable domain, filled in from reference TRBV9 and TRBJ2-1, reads DSGVTQTPKHLITATGQRVTLRCSPRSGDLSVYWYQQSLDQGLQFLIQYYNGEERAKGNILERFSAQQFPDLHSELNLSSLELGDSALYFCASSGPLEYEQFFGPGTRLTVL.

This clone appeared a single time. CDR3 coding DNA: TGTGCCAGCAGCTCCCCGGCGGGTTACAGGGCCCGGGGTGAAGCTTTCTTT. Amino acid sequence: CASSSPAGYRARGEAFF. The chain carries TRBV7-2 and TRBJ1-1; D perhaps matches TRBD1 (6 bases). There are 17 residues in the CDR3. The V gene lost 4 bases and the J gene lost 7 bases, with 25 bases spanning the gap. Germline CDR1 is SGHTA and CDR2 is FQGNSA.

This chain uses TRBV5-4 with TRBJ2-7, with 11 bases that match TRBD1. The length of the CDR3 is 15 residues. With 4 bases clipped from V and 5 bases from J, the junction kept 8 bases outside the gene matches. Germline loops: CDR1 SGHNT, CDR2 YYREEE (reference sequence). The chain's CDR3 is CASSASGTGGDEQYF. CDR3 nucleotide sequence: TGTGCCAGCAGCGCGAGCGGGACAGGGGGAGACGAGCAGTACTTC.

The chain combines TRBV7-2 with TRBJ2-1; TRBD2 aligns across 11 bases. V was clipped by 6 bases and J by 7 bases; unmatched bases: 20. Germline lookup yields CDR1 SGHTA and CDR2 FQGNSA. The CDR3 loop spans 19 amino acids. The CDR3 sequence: CASRRARGSGGADGNEQFF. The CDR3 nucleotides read TGTGCCAGCAGGAGGGCGAGAGGTAGCGGGGGGGCGGATGGGAATGAGCAGTTCTTC.

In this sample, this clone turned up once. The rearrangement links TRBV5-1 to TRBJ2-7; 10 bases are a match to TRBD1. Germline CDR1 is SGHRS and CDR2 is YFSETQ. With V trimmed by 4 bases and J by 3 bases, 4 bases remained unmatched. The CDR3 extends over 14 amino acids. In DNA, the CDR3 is TGCGCCAGCAGCGAGGGGACAGGGGTCTACGAGCAGTACTTC. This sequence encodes CASSEGTGVYEQYF. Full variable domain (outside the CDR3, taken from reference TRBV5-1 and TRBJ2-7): KAGVTQTPRYLIKTRGQQVTLSCSPISGHRSVSWYQQTPGQGLQFLFEYFSETQRNKGNFPGRFSGRQFSNSRSEMNVSTLELGDSALYLCASSEGTGVYEQYFGPGTRLTVT.

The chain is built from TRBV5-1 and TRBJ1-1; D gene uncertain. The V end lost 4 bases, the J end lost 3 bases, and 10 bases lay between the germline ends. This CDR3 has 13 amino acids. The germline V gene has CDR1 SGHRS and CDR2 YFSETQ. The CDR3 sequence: CASSAAPDTEAFF. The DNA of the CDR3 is TGCGCCAGCAGCGCGGCCCCGGACACTGAAGCTTTCTTT.

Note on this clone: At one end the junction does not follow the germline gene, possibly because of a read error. The CDR3 sequence: CATSRDRTNMNTGAFF. The CDR3, as DNA: TGTGCCACCAGCAGAGACCGGACAAATATGAACACTGGAGCTTTCTTT. The rearrangement joins TRBV15 to TRBJ1-1, with a tentative D call TRBD1 (5 bases). The CDR3 is made up of 16 amino acids. The germline V gene has CDR1 LNHNV and CDR2 YYDKDF (reference sequence).

Written as DNA, the CDR3 is TGTGCCAGCGAAAGGGGGGGCACTGAAGCTTTCTTT. Protein product: CASERGGTEAFF. The chain links TRBV6-6 to TRBJ1-1; D possibly corresponds to TRBD1 (6 bases). V dropped 8 bases and J dropped 4 bases, with 11 bases sitting between them. Germline V gene lookup returns CDR1 MNHNY and CDR2 SVGAGI (reference sequence). The CDR3 has 12 amino acids.

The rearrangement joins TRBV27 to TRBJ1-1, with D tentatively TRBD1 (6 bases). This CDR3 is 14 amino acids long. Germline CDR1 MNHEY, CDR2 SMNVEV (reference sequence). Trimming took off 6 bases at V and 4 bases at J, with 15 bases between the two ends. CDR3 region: CASSRGRVSTEAFF. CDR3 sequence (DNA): TGTGCCAGCAGCAGGGGCCGGGTGAGCACTGAAGCTTTCTTT.